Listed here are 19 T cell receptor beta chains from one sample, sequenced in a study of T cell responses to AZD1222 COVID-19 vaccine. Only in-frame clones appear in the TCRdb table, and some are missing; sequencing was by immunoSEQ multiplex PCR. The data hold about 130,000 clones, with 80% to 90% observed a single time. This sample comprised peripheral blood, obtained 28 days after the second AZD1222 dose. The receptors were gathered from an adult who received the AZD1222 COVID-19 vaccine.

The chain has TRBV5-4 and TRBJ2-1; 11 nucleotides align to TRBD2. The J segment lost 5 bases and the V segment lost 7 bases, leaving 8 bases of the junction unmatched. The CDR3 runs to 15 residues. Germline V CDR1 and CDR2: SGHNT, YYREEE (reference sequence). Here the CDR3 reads CASFLGLAGDNEQFF. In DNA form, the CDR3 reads TGTGCCAGCTTCCTCGGACTAGCGGGTGACAATGAGCAGTTCTTC.

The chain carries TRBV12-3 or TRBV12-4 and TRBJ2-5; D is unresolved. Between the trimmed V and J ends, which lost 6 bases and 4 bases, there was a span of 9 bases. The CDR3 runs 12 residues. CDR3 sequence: CASSPNPETQYF. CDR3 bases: TGTGCCAGCAGCCCCAATCCAGAGACCCAGTACTTC.

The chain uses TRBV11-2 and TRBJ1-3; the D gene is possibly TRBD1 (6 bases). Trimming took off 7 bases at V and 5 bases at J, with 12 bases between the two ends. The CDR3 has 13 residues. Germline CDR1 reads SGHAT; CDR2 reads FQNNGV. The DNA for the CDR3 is TGTGCCAGCAACACAGGGTTGAGAAACACCATATATTTT. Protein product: CASNTGLRNTIYF.

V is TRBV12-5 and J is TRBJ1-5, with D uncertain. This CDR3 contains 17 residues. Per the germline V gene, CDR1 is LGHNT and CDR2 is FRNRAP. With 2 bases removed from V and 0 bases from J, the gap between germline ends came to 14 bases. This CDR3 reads CASGLITAGYSNQPQHF. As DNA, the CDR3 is TGTGCTAGTGGTTTGATTACGGCGGGTTATAGCAATCAGCCCCAGCATTTT.

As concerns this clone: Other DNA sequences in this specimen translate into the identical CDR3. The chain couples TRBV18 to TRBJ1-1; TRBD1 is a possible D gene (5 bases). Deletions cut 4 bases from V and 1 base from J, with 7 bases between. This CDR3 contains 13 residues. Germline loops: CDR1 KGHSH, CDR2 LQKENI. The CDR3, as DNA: TGTGCCAGCTCACTCGACAGGAACACTGAAGCTTTCTTT. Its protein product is CASSLDRNTEAFF.

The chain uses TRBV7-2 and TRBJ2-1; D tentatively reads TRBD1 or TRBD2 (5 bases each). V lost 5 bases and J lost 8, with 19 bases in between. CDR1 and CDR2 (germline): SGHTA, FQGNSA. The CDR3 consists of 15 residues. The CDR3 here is CASSPRRGPGYEQFF. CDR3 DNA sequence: TGTGCCAGCAGCCCTCGACGGGGCCCAGGTTATGAGCAGTTCTTC.

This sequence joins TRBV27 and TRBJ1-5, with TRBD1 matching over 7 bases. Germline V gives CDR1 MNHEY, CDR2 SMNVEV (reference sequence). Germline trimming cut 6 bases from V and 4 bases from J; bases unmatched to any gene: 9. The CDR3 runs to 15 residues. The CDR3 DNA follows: TGTGCCAGCAGCGCTCACAGGGGCCAAAATCAGCCCCAGCATTTT. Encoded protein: CASSAHRGQNQPQHF.

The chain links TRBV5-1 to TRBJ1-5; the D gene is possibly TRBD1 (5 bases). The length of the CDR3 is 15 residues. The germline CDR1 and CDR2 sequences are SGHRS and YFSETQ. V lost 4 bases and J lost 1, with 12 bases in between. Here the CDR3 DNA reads TGCGCCAGCAGCCCCGGGACGGTGAGCAATCAGCCCCAGCATTTT. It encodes CASSPGTVSNQPQHF. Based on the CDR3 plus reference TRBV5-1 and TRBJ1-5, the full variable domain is KAGVTQTPRYLIKTRGQQVTLSCSPISGHRSVSWYQQTPGQGLQFLFEYFSETQRNKGNFPGRFSGRQFSNSRSEMNVSTLELGDSALYLCASSPGTVSNQPQHFGDGTRLSIL.

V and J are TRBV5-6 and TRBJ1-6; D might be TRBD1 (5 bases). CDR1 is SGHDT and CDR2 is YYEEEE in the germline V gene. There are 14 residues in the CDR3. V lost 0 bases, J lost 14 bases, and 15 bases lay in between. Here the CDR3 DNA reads TGTGCCAGCAGCTTGGTCGACAGCCTCTTGTCCCTCCACTTT. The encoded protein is CASSLVDSLLSLHF.

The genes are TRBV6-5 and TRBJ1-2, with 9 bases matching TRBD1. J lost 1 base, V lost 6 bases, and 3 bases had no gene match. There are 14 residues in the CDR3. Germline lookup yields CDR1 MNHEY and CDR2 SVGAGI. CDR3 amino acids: CASSRDRDNYGYTF. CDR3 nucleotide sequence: TGTGCCAGCAGCCGGGACAGGGATAACTATGGCTACACCTTC.

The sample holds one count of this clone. The CDR3 sequence: CASSPLLSLPGNTIYF. The CDR3 DNA reads TGTGCCAGCTCACCGCTTTTGTCGCTCCCTGGAAACACCATATATTTT. The gene calls are TRBV18 and TRBJ1-3; D not resolved. With 3 bases removed from V and 2 bases from J, the gap between germline ends came to 14 bases. Germline V lookup: CDR1 KGHSH, CDR2 LQKENI. The CDR3 loop spans 16 amino acids. Looking up the rest from reference TRBV18 and TRBJ1-3 gives the full variable domain: NAGVMQNPRHLVRRRGQEARLRCSPMKGHSHVYWYRQLPEEGLKFMVYLQKENIIDESGMPKERFSAEFPKEGPSILRIQQVVRGDSAAYFCASSPLLSLPGNTIYFGEGSWLTVV.

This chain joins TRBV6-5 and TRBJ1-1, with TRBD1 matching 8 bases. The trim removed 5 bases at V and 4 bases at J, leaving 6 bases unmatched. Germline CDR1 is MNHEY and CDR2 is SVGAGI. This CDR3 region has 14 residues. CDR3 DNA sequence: TGTGCCAGCAGTATTCAGGGGGCTGGCACTGAAGCTTTCTTT. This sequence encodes CASSIQGAGTEAFF.

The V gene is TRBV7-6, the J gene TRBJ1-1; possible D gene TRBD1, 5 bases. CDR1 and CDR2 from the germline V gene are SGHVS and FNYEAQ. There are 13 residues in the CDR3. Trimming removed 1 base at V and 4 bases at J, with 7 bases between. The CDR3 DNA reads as TGTGCCAGCAGCTTAGAGGGGAGCACTGAAGCTTTCTTT. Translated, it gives CASSLEGSTEAFF.

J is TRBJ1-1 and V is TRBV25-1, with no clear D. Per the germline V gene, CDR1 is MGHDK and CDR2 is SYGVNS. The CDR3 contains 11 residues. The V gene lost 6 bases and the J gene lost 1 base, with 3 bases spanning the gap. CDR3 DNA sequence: TGTGCCAGCAGCGGGAACACTGAAGCTTTCTTT. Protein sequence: CASSGNTEAFF.

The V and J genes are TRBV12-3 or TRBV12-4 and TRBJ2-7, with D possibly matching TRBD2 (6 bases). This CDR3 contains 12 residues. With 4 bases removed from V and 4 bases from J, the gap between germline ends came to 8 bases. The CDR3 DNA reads TGTGCCAGCAGTTGGGGGAGGTACGAGCAGTACTTC. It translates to CASSWGRYEQYF.

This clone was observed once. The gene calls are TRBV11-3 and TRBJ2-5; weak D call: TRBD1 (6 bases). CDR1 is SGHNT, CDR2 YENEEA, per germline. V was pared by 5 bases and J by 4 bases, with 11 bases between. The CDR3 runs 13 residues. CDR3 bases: TGTGCCAGCAGCCGTGGGACATTAGAGACCCAGTACTTC. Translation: CASSRGTLETQYF. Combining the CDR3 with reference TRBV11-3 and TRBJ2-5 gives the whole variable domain EAGVVQSPRYKIIEKKQPVAFWCNPISGHNTLYWYLQNLGQGPELLIRYENEEAVDDSQLPKDRFSAERLKGVDSTLKIQPAELGDSAVYLCASSRGTLETQYFGPGTRLLVL.

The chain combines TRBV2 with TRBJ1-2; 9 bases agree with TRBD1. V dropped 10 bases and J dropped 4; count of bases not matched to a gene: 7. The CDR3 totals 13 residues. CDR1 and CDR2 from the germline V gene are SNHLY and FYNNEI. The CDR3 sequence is CATYNRGPYGYTF. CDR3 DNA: TGTGCCACCTACAACAGGGGGCCCTATGGCTACACCTTC.

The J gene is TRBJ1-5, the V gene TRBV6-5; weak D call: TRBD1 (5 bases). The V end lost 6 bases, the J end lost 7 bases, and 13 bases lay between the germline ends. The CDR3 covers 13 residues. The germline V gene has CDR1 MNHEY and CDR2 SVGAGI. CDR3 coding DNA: TGTGCCAGCAGGCTTCAGGGTGGGCAGCCCCAGCATTTT. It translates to CASRLQGGQPQHF.

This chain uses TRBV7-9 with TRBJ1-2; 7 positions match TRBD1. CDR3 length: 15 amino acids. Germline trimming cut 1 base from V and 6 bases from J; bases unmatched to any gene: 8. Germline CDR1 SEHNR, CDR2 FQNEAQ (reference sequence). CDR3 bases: TGTGCCAGCAGCTTAGACCTCACAGGGGAGGATGGCTACACCTTC. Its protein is CASSLDLTGEDGYTF. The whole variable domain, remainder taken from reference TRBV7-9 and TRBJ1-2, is DTGVSQNPRHKITKRGQNVTFRCDPISEHNRLYWYRQTLGQGPEFLTYFQNEAQLEKSRLLSDRFSAERPKGSFSTLEIQRTEQGDSAMYLCASSLDLTGEDGYTFGSGTRLTVV.